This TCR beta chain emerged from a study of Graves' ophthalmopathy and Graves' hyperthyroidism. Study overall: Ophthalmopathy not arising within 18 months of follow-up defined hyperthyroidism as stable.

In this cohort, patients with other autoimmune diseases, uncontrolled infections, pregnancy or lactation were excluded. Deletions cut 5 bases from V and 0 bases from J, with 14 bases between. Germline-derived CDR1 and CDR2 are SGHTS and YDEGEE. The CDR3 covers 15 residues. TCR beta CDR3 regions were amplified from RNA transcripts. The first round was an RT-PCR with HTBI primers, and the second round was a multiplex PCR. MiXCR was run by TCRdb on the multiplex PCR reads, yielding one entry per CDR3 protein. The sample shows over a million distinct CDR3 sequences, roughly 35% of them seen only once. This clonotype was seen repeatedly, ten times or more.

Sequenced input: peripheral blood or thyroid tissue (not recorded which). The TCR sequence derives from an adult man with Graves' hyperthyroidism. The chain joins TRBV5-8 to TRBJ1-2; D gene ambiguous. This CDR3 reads CASSWWQLANYGYTF. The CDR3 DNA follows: TGTGCCAGCAGTTGGTGGCAATTAGCTAACTATGGCTACACCTTC. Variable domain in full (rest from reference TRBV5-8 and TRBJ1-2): EAGVTQSPTHLIKTRGQQATLRCSPISGHTSVYWYQQALGLGLQFLLWYDEGEERNRGNFPPRFSGRQFPNYSSELNVNALELEDSALYLCASSWWQLANYGYTFGSGTRLTVV.